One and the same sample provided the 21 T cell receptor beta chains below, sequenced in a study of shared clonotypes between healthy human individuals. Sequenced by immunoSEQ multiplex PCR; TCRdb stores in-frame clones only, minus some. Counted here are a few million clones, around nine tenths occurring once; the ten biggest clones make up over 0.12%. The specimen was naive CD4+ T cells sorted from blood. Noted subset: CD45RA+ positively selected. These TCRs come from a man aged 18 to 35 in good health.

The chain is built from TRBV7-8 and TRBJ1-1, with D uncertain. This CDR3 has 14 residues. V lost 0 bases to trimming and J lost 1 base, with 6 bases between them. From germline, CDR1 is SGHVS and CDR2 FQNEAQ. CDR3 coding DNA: TGTGCCAGCAGCTTAGCCTTGGCGAACACTGAAGCTTTCTTT. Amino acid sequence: CASSLALANTEAFF.

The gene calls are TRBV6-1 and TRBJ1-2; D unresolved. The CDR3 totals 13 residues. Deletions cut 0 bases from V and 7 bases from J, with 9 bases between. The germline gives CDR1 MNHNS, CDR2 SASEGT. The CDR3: CASSEAKGRGYTF. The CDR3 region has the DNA TGTGCCAGCAGTGAAGCGAAGGGTCGTGGCTACACCTTC.

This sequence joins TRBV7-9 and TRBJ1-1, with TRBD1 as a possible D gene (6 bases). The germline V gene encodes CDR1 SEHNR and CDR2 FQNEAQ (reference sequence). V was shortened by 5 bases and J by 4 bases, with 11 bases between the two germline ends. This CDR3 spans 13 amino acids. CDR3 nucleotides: TGTGCCAGCAGCGAGACAGGAGGCACTGAAGCTTTCTTT. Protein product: CASSETGGTEAFF.

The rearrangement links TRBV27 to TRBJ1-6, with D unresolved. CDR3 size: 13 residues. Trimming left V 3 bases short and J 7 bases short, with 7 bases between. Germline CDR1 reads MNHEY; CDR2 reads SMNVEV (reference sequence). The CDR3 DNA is TGTGCCAGCAGTTTGCAGCCCAATTCACCCCTCCACTTT. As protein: CASSLQPNSPLHF.

In DNA form, the CDR3 reads TGTGCCAGCTCACCATATTCCGCTAACTCCTACGAGCAGTACTTC. Translated: CASSPYSANSYEQYF. The chain combines TRBV18 with TRBJ2-7; the D is unclear. Germline CDR1 and CDR2: KGHSH and LQKENI. This CDR3 comprises 15 residues. The V end was cut by 2 bases, the J end by 0 bases, with 11 bases between.

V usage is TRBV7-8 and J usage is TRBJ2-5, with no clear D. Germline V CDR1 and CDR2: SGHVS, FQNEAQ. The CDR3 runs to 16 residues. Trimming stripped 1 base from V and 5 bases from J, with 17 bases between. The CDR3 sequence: CASSLDGRIVGETQYF. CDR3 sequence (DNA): TGTGCCAGCAGCTTAGATGGGCGAATTGTAGGGGAGACCCAGTACTTC.

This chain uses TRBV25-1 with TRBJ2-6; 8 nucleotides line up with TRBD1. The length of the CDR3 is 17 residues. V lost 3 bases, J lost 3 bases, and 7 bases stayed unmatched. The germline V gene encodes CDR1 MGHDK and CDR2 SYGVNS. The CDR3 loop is CASSERTGRSGANVLTF. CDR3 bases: TGTGCCAGCAGTGAGCGGACAGGGAGGAGTGGGGCCAACGTCCTGACTTTC.

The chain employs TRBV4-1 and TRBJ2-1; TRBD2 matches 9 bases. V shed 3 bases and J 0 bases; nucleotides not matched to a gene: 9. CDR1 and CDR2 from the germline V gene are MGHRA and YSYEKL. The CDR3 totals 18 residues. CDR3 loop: CASSQRGLAGDSYNEQFF. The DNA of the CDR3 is TGCGCCAGCAGCCAGCGGGGTTTAGCGGGAGACTCCTACAATGAGCAGTTCTTC.

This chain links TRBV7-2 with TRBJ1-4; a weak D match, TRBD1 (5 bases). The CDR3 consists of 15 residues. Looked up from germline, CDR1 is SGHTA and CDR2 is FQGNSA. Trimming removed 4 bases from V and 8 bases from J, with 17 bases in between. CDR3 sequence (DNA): TGTGCCAGCAGCTCCACCGGGACGAAACCCGAAAAACTGTTTTTT. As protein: CASSSTGTKPEKLFF.

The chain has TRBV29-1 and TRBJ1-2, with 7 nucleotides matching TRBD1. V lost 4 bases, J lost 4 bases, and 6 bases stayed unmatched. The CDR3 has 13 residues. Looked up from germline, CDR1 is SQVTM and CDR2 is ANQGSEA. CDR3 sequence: CSVGEGQVYGYTF. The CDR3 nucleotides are TGCAGCGTTGGGGAAGGACAGGTCTATGGCTACACCTTC.

The CDR3 DNA reads as TGTGCCACCAGCAGAGATCAAGGTTCCTACAATGAGCAGTTCTTC. The encoded protein is CATSRDQGSYNEQFF. The chain joins TRBV15 to TRBJ2-1; no definite D call. V gave up 0 bases and J gave up 1 base, with 7 bases separating them. The CDR3 runs 15 residues. Germline CDR1 is LNHNV and CDR2 is YYDKDF (reference sequence).

CDR3 DNA: TGCGCCAGCAGCGCGGGGGACGGGGCCAACGTCCTGACTTTC. The encoded protein is CASSAGDGANVLTF. The chain has TRBV5-1 and TRBJ2-6, with TRBD2 identical over 7 bases. This CDR3 is 14 amino acids long. CDR1 SGHRS and CDR2 YFSETQ come from the germline V gene. Trimming removed 4 bases from V and 4 bases from J; junction bases left unmatched: 2.

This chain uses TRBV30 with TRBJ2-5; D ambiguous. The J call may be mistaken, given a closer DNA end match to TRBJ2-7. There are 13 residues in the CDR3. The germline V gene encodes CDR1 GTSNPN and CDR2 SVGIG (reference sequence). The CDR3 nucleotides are TGTGCCTGGATAGTGGGTGGCACCTACGAGCAGTACTTC. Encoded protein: CAWIVGGTYEQYF.

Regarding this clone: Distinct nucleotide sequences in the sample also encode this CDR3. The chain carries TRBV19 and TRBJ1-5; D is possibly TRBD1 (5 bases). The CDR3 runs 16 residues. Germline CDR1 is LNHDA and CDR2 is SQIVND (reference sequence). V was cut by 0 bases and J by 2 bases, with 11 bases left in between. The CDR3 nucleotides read TGTGCCAGTAGTATAGATCGGGGACGGGGCAATCAGCCCCAGCATTTT. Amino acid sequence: CASSIDRGRGNQPQHF.

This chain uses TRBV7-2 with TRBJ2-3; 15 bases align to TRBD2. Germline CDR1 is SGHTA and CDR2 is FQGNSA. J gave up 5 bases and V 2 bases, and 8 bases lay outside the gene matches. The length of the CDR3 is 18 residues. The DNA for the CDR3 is TGTGCCAGCAGCTTATCCGGACTAGCGGGAGGGCCGGGAGATACGCAGTATTTT. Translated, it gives CASSLSGLAGGPGDTQYF.

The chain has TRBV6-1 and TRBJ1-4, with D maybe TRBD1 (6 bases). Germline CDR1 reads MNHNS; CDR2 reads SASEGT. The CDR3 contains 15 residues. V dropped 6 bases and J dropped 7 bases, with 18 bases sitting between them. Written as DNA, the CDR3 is TGTGCCAGCAGGGAGGGCTGGGGGCGAAGTGAAAAACTGTTTTTT. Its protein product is CASREGWGRSEKLFF.

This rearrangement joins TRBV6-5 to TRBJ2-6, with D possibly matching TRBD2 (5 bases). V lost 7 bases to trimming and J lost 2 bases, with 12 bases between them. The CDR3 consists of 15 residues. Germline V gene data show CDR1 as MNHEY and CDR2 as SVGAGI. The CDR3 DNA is TGTGCCAGCATGAATAGCGACCCTGGGGCCAACGTCCTGACTTTC. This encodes CASMNSDPGANVLTF.

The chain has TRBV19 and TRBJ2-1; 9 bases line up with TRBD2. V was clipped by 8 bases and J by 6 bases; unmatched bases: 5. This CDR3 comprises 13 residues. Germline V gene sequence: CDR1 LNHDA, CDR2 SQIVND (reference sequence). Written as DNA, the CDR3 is TGTGCCAGTGGAGCGGGGGGTCCCAATGAGCAGTTCTTC. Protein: CASGAGGPNEQFF.

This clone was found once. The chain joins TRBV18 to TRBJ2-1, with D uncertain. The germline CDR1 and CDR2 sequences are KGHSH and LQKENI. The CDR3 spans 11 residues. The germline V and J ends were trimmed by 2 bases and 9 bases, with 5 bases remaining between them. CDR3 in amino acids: CASSPEREQFF. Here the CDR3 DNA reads TGTGCCAGCTCACCAGAGCGTGAGCAGTTCTTC.

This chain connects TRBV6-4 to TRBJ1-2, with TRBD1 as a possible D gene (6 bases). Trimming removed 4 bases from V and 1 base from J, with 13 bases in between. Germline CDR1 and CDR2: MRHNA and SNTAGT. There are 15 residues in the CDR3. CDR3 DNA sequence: TGTGCCAGCAGTGGCCTTCGGACAGATAACTATGGCTACACCTTC. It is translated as CASSGLRTDNYGYTF.

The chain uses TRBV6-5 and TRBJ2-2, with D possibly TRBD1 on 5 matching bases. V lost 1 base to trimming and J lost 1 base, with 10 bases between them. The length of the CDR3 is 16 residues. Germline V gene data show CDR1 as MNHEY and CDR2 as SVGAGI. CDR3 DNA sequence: TGTGCCAGCAGTTACTGGGGCCTACAGAACACCGGGGAGCTGTTTTTT. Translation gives CASSYWGLQNTGELFF.